The 29 T cell receptor delta chains below were found in one sample sequenced in a study of Vδ1+ human thymocytes. Broader study findings: Highly polyclonal TRG and TRD repertoires with Gaussian CDR3 length distributions appeared in thymus.

The template was reverse-transcribed extracted RNA. Multiplex PCR used pooled V-gene forward primers and a constant-region reverse primer to amplify CDR3s. TCRdb re-analyzed the multiplex PCR reads via CATT. Of around 23,000 delta-chain clones in the sample, about 7% were seen once. For these TCRs, the target antigens are not known. The source material was Vdelta1+ gamma-delta thymocytes from the thymus. The subset: FACS-sorted CD3+ TCRalphabeta- TCRVdelta1+ TCRVdelta2- thymocytes. The receptors here all came from a girl under two years old who had congenital heart surgery.

This clone is medium-sized within its sample. V gene TRDV2 combines with J gene TRDJ1; D uncertain. CDR1 and CDR2 from the germline V gene are GEAIGNYY and EKD. The CDR3 length is 14 residues. Trimming took off 2 bases at V and 0 bases at J, with 9 bases between the two ends. The CDR3 sequence: CACDSAEDTDKLIF. The CDR3 nucleotides are TGTGCCTGTGACAGCGCGGAAGACACCGATAAACTCATCTTT.

A few counts support this clone. The chain employs TRDV1 and TRDJ1; 10 bases align to TRDD3. Germline trimming cut 5 bases from V and 0 bases from J; bases unmatched to any gene: 12. Germline V gives CDR1 TSWWSYY, CDR2 QGS. The CDR3 is 18 residues long. CDR3 in amino acids: CALGNPLLLGDYTDKLIF. Here the CDR3 DNA reads TGTGCTCTTGGGAATCCCCTCCTACTGGGGGATTACACCGATAAACTCATCTTT.

The J gene call is TRDJ1, but no V gene call exists; TRDD3 is taken as the D call from the table, unchecked against the DNA. The CDR3 has 19 residues. The DNA for the CDR3 is TGTGCTCTTGGGGAAGGCCCTCGGGGGAGCCCGCAGGTCACCGATAAACTCATCTTT. Protein: CALGEGPRGSPQVTDKLIF.

This chain uses TRDV1 with TRDJ1; D gene ambiguous. Since TCRdb gives no J gene, matching the DNA to germline was used here to assign it. The CDR3 is made up of 14 amino acids. CDR1 and CDR2 (germline): TSWWSYY, QGS. V was clipped by 2 bases and J by 7 bases, with 14 bases between them. The CDR3: CALGEKKTAGKLIF. The CDR3 DNA is TGTGCTCTTGGGGAAAAGAAAACGGCGGGTAAACTCATCTTT.

The rearrangement joins TRDV1 to TRDJ1; the D is unclear. V lost 1 base to trimming and J lost 1 base, with 7 bases between them. The CDR3 is 14 residues long. The germline V gene encodes CDR1 TSWWSYY and CDR2 QGS. The CDR3 coding sequence is TGTGCTCTTGGGGAACCCGTTCCCACCGATAAACTCATCTTT. It codes for CALGEPVPTDKLIF.

As for this clone: A junction end diverges from the germline sequence, so it may reflect a read error. This chain links TRDV1 with TRDJ1, with D perhaps given as TRDD2 or TRDD3 (6 bases each). The J gene, left out of TCRdb, was set here by checking the DNA against germline. There are 26 residues in the CDR3. Germline CDR1 and CDR2: TSWWSYY and QGS. This CDR3 reads CALVECGTFPWSPGDENYAKGGKLIF. CDR3 coding DNA: TGTGCTCTTGTGGAATGTGGGACCTTCCCGTGGTCCCCGGGGGACGAAAATTATGCCAAGGGCGGTAAACTCATCTTT.

No V gene call is available, although the J gene is TRDJ1; TRDD3, as called in the table, went unchecked against the DNA. The CDR3 is made up of 18 amino acids. The CDR3 spells CALGKPSYVRTGAWELIF. DNA of the CDR3: TGTGCTCTTGGGAAACCTTCCTACGTAAGGACTGGCGCTTGGGAACTCATCTTT.

The V gene is TRDV1, the J gene TRDJ1, with D perhaps matching TRDD3 (6 bases). This CDR3 is built from 18 residues. Germline V CDR1 and CDR2: TSWWSYY, QGS. The V and J ends lost 3 bases and 1 base respectively, with 21 bases between them. This CDR3 is CALGEISVPGDPTDKLIF. DNA of the CDR3: TGTGCTCTTGGGGAGATTTCAGTTCCGGGGGACCCCACCGATAAACTCATCTTT.

The J gene is TRDJ1, the V gene TRDV1, with TRDD3 as a possible D gene (8 bases). No J segment appears in TCRdb, so it was assigned here by matching the sequence to germline. CDR1 and CDR2 from the germline V gene are TSWWSYY and QGS. Trimming removed 0 bases from V and 0 bases from J, with 26 bases in between. The CDR3 covers 21 residues. The CDR3 region is CALGELELPKAGGPYTDKLIF. The CDR3 bases are TGTGCTCTTGGGGAACTGGAGCTTCCTAAGGCTGGGGGACCGTACACCGATAAACTCATCTTT.

This clone has only a few counts. The J gene is TRDJ1, the V gene TRDV1; the D gene is possibly TRDD2 (5 bases). Deletions cut 4 bases from V and 0 bases from J, with 18 bases between. Germline V gene lookup returns CDR1 TSWWSYY and CDR2 QGS. CDR3 length equals 17 residues. CDR3 bases: TGTGCTCTTGGGGCCTCTTCCCAGCAACCCTACACCGATAAACTCATCTTT. Amino acids: CALGASSQQPYTDKLIF.

The chain combines TRDV1 with TRDJ1; D call uncertain. TCRdb lists no J gene, so it was determined here by aligning the DNA to germline. V lost 2 bases to trimming and J lost 0 bases, with 31 bases between them. Germline V lookup: CDR1 TSWWSYY, CDR2 QGS. The CDR3 is 22 amino acids. The CDR3 DNA follows: TGTGCTCTTGGGGAATCAAACCCCCCCCGCCCCTTTCCCTCGGACCACACCGATAAACTCATCTTT. This translates into CALGESNPPRPFPSDHTDKLIF.

In this sample, this clone turned up a few times. Other DNA variants within this sample encode the same CDR3. This rearrangement joins TRDV1 to TRDJ1; either TRDD2 or TRDD3 may supply D (5 bases each). The V and J ends lost 0 bases and 3 bases respectively, with 20 bases between them. CDR1 and CDR2 (germline): TSWWSYY, QGS. This CDR3 region has 18 residues. The CDR3 sequence: CALGELYLLTGAPDKLIF. CDR3 nucleotide sequence: TGTGCTCTTGGGGAACTATACCTACTAACGGGGGCCCCCGATAAACTCATCTTT.

This clone has just a few counts. The rearrangement joins TRDV1 to TRDJ1; possibly TRDD3 for D (6 bases). The CDR3 runs 20 residues. CDR1 and CDR2 (germline): TSWWSYY, QGS. V was shortened by 2 bases and J by 0 bases, with 25 bases between the two germline ends. The CDR3 nucleotides are TGTGCTCTTGGGGAAATTCCCTATAGGAGGGGGGGAACTTACACCGATAAACTCATCTTT. Translation gives CALGEIPYRRGGTYTDKLIF.

The chain combines TRDV1 with TRDJ1; D perhaps matches TRDD3 (6 bases). V was clipped by 1 base and J by 4 bases, with 16 bases between them. The CDR3 has 16 amino acids. Germline lookup yields CDR1 TSWWSYY and CDR2 QGS. In nucleotides, the CDR3 is TGTGCTCTTGGGGAACACACCCGTTCGGGATACGATAAACTCATCTTT. Protein product: CALGEHTRSGYDKLIF.

The rearrangement uses TRDV1 and TRDJ1, with TRDD3 identical over 7 bases. CDR1 and CDR2 (germline): TSWWSYY, QGS. CDR3 size: 16 residues. V was pared by 6 bases and J by 1 base, with 11 bases of the junction left unmatched. CDR3 DNA: TGTGCTCTTGGAAAAAAGGAGGGGGATCCCACCGATAAACTCATCTTT. Its translation: CALGKKEGDPTDKLIF.

The chain combines TRDV1 with TRDJ1, with TRDD2 matching 7 bases. TCRdb records no J gene; here it was assigned by comparing the DNA to germline. The CDR3 loop spans 24 amino acids. V dropped 4 bases and J dropped 0; count of bases not matched to a gene: 32. Germline loops: CDR1 TSWWSYY, CDR2 QGS. This CDR3 is CALGVVQSLPSFNIAGMNTDKLIF. The CDR3, as DNA: TGTGCTCTTGGGGTTGTCCAATCTTTGCCTTCCTTCAACATCGCCGGAATGAACACCGATAAACTCATCTTT.

A few counts support this clone. V and J are TRDV1 and TRDJ1, with TRDD3 identical over 8 bases. Germline loops: CDR1 TSWWSYY, CDR2 QGS. V shed 2 bases and J 4 bases; nucleotides not matched to a gene: 15. This CDR3 has 18 residues. The CDR3 DNA sequence: TGTGCTCTTGGGGAAACTTCTGGGGGACGTCCCCCGATCGATAAACTCATCTTT. Its protein product is CALGETSGGRPPIDKLIF.

In this sample, this clone turned up a few times. The V call is TRDV1, the J call TRDJ2, with a tentative D call TRDD3 (6 bases). This CDR3 region has 22 residues. Trimming shortened V by 2 bases and J by 7 bases, and 35 bases separated the two germline ends. CDR1 TSWWSYY and CDR2 QGS come from the germline V gene. For the CDR3, the DNA is TGTGCTCTTGGGGAAACGTCTTTTCTCCCGCCCGGTACTGGATGGGGATTAGCACAACTCTTCTTT. It yields the protein CALGETSFLPPGTGWGLAQLFF.

The V gene is TRDV1, the J gene TRDJ1, with D perhaps TRDD2 or TRDD3 (7 bases each). TCRdb gives no J gene; it was assigned here by matching the DNA to germline. This CDR3 is 20 amino acids long. Between the trimmed V and J ends, which lost 0 bases and 0 bases, there was a span of 23 bases. Per the germline V gene, CDR1 is TSWWSYY and CDR2 is QGS. The CDR3 DNA follows: TGTGCTCTTGGGGAACTTGCCTTCCTCTGTTCTGGGGGGTACACCGATAAACTCATCTTT. This codes for CALGELAFLCSGGYTDKLIF.

Only a few counts were recorded for this clone. The gene calls are TRDV1 and TRDJ1; 7 nucleotides line up with TRDD3. CDR3 length: 17 residues. The junction had 20 bases not matched to a gene; V was cut back by 2 bases and J by 11 bases. CDR1 and CDR2 from the germline V gene are TSWWSYY and QGS. The CDR3 DNA sequence: TGTGCTCTTGGGGAATTCCCAGTGGTACTGGGGTGCAACGGGCTCATCTTT. It yields the protein CALGEFPVVLGCNGLIF.

This clone was seen only a few times. The V gene is TRDV1, the J gene TRDJ1; D is possibly TRDD3 (6 bases). The V gene's germline CDR1 is TSWWSYY and CDR2 QGS. CDR3 length equals 19 residues. Between the trimmed V and J ends, which lost 0 bases and 2 bases, there was a span of 22 bases. CDR3: CALGELACSVLGGTDKLIF. CDR3 nucleotides: TGTGCTCTTGGGGAACTAGCCTGCTCTGTACTGGGAGGGACCGATAAACTCATCTTT.

The chain joins TRDV1 to TRDJ1, with TRDD3 matching over 7 bases. The V and J ends lost 4 bases and 7 bases, in that order; junction bases with no gene match: 15. This CDR3 has 16 amino acids. Germline loops: CDR1 TSWWSYY, CDR2 QGS. The CDR3, as DNA: TGTGCTCTTGGGGCGCACCGGACTGGGGTTTATGGTAAACTCATCTTT. It specifies CALGAHRTGVYGKLIF.

The chain employs TRDV1 and TRDJ1, with 7 bases aligning to TRDD2. Unmatched junction bases numbered 17, after V lost 4 bases and J lost 3 bases. CDR3 length: 18 residues. In germline, CDR1 is TSWWSYY, CDR2 QGS. CDR3 DNA: TGTGCTCTTGGGGGATTCCTACGGAGGCCCCTCAGGGCCGATAAACTCATCTTT. Translation gives CALGGFLRRPLRADKLIF.

This rearrangement joins TRDV1 to TRDJ1, with D perhaps matching TRDD2 (6 bases). This CDR3 has 19 residues. Germline CDR1 TSWWSYY, CDR2 QGS. The ends were cut back, 1 base at V and 0 bases at J, with 21 bases in the middle. CDR3 in amino acids: CALGEPFHQSLMYTDKLIF. The CDR3, as DNA: TGTGCTCTTGGGGAACCCTTCCACCAATCCTTAATGTACACCGATAAACTCATCTTT.

The table lists this clone with a few counts. The chain joins TRDV1 to TRDJ1, with D perhaps TRDD3 (6 bases). CDR1 and CDR2 (germline): TSWWSYY, QGS. The CDR3 contains 22 residues. V was cut by 4 bases and J by 0 bases, with 33 bases left in between. The CDR3 loop is CALGGGYFAERILFTYTDKLIF. Written as DNA, the CDR3 is TGTGCTCTTGGGGGCGGATACTTTGCGGAACGTATCCTTTTTACTTACACCGATAAACTCATCTTT.

This chain links TRDV1 with TRDJ1; possibly TRDD2 for D (5 bases). V lost 4 bases to trimming and J lost 0 bases, with 15 bases between them. CDR3 length equals 16 residues. Germline V gene data show CDR1 as TSWWSYY and CDR2 as QGS. CDR3 sequence reads: CALGVSLRGDTDKLIF. As DNA, the CDR3 is TGTGCTCTTGGGGTGTCCCTACGAGGGGACACCGATAAACTCATCTTT.

The J gene is given as TRDJ1, and the V gene is not called; TRDD3 reflects the table's D call only, with no check against the DNA. The CDR3 is 17 residues long. The CDR3 nucleotides are TGTGCTCTTGGGGAACTTCCTTCCTCTGGGGGATACAAGGAACTCATCTTT. It is translated as CALGELPSSGGYKELIF.

The chain has TRDV1 and TRDJ1, with a tentative D call TRDD3 (6 bases). Germline V CDR1 and CDR2: TSWWSYY, QGS. The CDR3 contains 17 residues. Between the trimmed V and J ends, which lost 1 base and 1 base, there was a span of 16 bases. The CDR3 DNA is TGTGCTCTTGGGGAACAAAGGGGGCTGGGGCCCACCGATAAACTCATCTTT. It specifies CALGEQRGLGPTDKLIF.

This clone has more than one count but fewer than ten. The chain couples TRDV1 to TRDJ1; a possible D gene is TRDD2 (6 bases). V lost 2 bases and J lost 8, with 27 bases in between. Germline CDR1 is TSWWSYY and CDR2 is QGS. The CDR3 is made up of 18 amino acids. CDR3 coding DNA: TGTGCTCTTGGGGAATGCCCCTTCCGCCTTACTGGCGTAGAAAAACTCATCTTT. Encoded protein: CALGECPFRLTGVEKLIF.